Below are 11 T cell receptor beta chains sequenced from a single sample in a study of blood T cells in healthy people across ages. With a J-beta primer mix and a sample-barcoded 5' primer, a second PCR ran roughly 6 to 11 cycles. Each CDR3 protein is one row after TCRdb ran MiXCR on the 5' RACE reads. The sample has about 1.6 million distinct CDR3 sequences; roughly a third are singletons. The sample taken for sequencing was blood. The receptor source for this set is a woman in her twenties or thirties in good health.

This clonotype was seen a few times. The gene calls are TRBV5-1 and TRBJ2-7; D gene uncertain. Germline loops: CDR1 SGHRS, CDR2 YFSETQ. V lost 0 bases to trimming and J lost 5 bases, with 12 bases between them. This CDR3 region has 14 residues. This CDR3 is CASSLGRLADEQYF. The CDR3 bases are TGCGCCAGCAGCTTGGGGCGTCTCGCGGACGAGCAGTACTTC.

The chain joins TRBV4-1 to TRBJ2-7; the D is unclear. CDR3 size: 16 residues. V was pared by 4 bases and J by 2 bases, with 18 bases between. Germline assignment: CDR1 MGHRA and CDR2 YSYEKL. Written as DNA, the CDR3 is TGCGCCAGCAGCCTTATAGGAATGGGGTTGGCCTACGAGCAGTACTTC. Translation: CASSLIGMGLAYEQYF.

The rearrangement joins TRBV7-8 to TRBJ2-1, with 8 positions matching TRBD2. The V and J ends lost 5 bases and 2 bases, in that order; junction bases with no gene match: 8. The CDR3 loop spans 16 amino acids. Looked up from germline, CDR1 is SGHVS and CDR2 is FQNEAQ. This CDR3 is CASSPLPGGAYNEQFF. The CDR3 nucleotides read TGTGCCAGCAGCCCCCTTCCGGGGGGGGCCTACAATGAGCAGTTCTTC.

The rearrangement links TRBV30 to TRBJ2-2; D unresolved. With 5 bases removed from V and 7 bases from J, the gap between germline ends came to 8 bases. The CDR3 loop spans 11 amino acids. Germline V gene lookup returns CDR1 GTSNPN and CDR2 SVGIG (reference sequence). The CDR3 reads CAWALGGELFF. CDR3 coding DNA: TGTGCCTGGGCCCTGGGCGGGGAGCTGTTTTTT.

This chain uses TRBV7-3 with TRBJ2-3, with D perhaps matching TRBD2 (5 bases). Trimming removed 5 bases at V and 4 bases at J, with 16 bases between. The germline V gene encodes CDR1 SGHTA and CDR2 FQGTGA. The CDR3 runs to 15 residues. CDR3: CASSRTRSAPDTQYF. CDR3 nucleotides: TGTGCCAGCAGCCGAACTAGGAGTGCTCCAGATACGCAGTATTTT.

This clonotype has at least ten counts. This sequence joins TRBV7-2 and TRBJ2-1, with D possibly TRBD2 on 5 matching bases. The V end lost 3 bases, the J end lost 9 bases, and 15 bases lay between the germline ends. The CDR3 has 14 amino acids. CDR1 and CDR2 (germline): SGHTA, FQGNSA. DNA for the CDR3: TGTGCCAGCAGCTTTAAACTAGTCTCGGCTGAGCAGTTCTTC. This translates into CASSFKLVSAEQFF.

The J gene is TRBJ2-5, the V gene TRBV7-9; D tentatively reads TRBD1 or TRBD2 (5 bases each). Germline lookup yields CDR1 SEHNR and CDR2 FQNEAQ (reference sequence). The CDR3 runs 13 residues. V was shortened by 2 bases and J by 9 bases, with 13 bases between the two germline ends. The CDR3 here is CASSLQALGAQYF. The DNA of the CDR3 is TGTGCCAGCAGCTTACAGGCTCTGGGGGCCCAGTACTTC.

The genes are TRBV3-1 and TRBJ1-1, with 7 bases that match TRBD1. Germline CDR1 and CDR2: LGHDT and YNNKEL (reference sequence). Unmatched junction bases numbered 13, after V lost 7 bases and J lost 11 bases. CDR3 length equals 13 residues. The CDR3 is CASTKRATGLAFF. In DNA form, the CDR3 reads TGTGCCAGCACCAAAAGGGCGACAGGGTTGGCTTTCTTT. Full variable domain (outside the CDR3, taken from reference TRBV3-1 and TRBJ1-1): DTAVSQTPKYLVTQMGNDKSIKCEQNLGHDTMYWYKQDSKKFLKIMFSYNNKELIINETVPNRFSPKSPDKAHLNLHINSLELGDSAVYFCASTKRATGLAFFGQGTRLTVV.

A few counts support this clonotype. The chain recombines TRBV2 with TRBJ2-5; D uncertain. The germline V gene encodes CDR1 SNHLY and CDR2 FYNNEI. Deletions cut 7 bases from V and 5 bases from J, with 17 bases between. CDR3 length equals 14 residues. The CDR3 protein is CASTWTSFGETQYF. CDR3 bases: TGTGCCAGCACCTGGACCAGCTTTGGGGAGACCCAGTACTTC.

This chain uses TRBV6-1 with TRBJ2-7, with D perhaps matching TRBD2 (5 bases). V shed 1 base and J shed 0 bases, with 10 bases lying between them. CDR1 and CDR2 from the germline V gene are MNHNS and SASEGT. This CDR3 has 15 residues. The CDR3 DNA follows: TGTGCCAGCAGTGAAGTATTAGGACTCTCCTACGAGCAGTACTTC. Protein product: CASSEVLGLSYEQYF.

The V gene is TRBV27, the J gene TRBJ2-1; either TRBD1 or TRBD2 may fit D (5 bases each). CDR1 is MNHEY and CDR2 is SMNVEV in the germline V gene (reference sequence). The CDR3 is 13 amino acids. V was trimmed by 0 bases and J by 8 bases, leaving 8 bases between them. The CDR3 loop reads CASSLSWGYEQFF. CDR3 coding DNA: TGTGCCAGCAGTTTATCTTGGGGGTATGAGCAGTTCTTC.